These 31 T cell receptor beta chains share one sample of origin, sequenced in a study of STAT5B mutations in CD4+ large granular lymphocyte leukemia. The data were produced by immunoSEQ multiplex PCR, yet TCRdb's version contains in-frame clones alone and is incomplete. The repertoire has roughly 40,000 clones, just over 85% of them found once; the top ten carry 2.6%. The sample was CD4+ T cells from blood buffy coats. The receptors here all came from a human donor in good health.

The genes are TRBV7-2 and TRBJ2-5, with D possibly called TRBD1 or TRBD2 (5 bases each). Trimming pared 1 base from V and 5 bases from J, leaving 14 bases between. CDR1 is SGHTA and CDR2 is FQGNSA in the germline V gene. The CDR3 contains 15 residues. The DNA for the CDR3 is TGTGCCAGCAGCTTAGTAGGCTCAGGGACGGAGACCCAGTACTTC. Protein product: CASSLVGSGTETQYF. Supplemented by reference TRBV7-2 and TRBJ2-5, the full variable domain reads GAGVSQSPSNKVTEKGKDVELRCDPISGHTALYWYRQSLGQGLEFLIYFQGNSAPDKSGLPSDRFSAERTGGSVSTLTIQRTQQEDSAVYLCASSLVGSGTETQYFGPGTRLLVL.

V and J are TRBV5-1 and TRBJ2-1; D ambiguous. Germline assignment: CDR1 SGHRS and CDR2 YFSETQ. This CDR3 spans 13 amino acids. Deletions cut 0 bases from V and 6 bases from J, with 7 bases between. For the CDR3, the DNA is TGCGCCAGCAGCTTGGGTCAGATCAATGAGCAGTTCTTC. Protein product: CASSLGQINEQFF.

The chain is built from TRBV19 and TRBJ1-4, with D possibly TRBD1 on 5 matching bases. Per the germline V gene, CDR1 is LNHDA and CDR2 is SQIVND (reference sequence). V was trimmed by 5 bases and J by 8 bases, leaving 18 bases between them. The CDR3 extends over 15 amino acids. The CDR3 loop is CASSEQDLFGEKLFF. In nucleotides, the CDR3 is TGTGCCAGTAGTGAACAGGACCTATTCGGGGAAAAACTGTTTTTT.

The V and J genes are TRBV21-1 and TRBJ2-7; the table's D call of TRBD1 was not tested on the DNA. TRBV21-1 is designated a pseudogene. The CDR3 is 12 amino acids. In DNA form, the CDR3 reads TGTGCCAGCAGCAAAGCCCAGAACGAGCAGTACTTC. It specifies CASSKAQNEQYF.

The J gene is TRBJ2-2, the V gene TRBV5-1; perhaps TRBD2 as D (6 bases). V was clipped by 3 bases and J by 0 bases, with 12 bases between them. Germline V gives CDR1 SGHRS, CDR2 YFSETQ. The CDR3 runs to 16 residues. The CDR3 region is CASSSGWGANTGELFF. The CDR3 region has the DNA TGCGCCAGCAGCTCCGGGTGGGGGGCGAACACCGGGGAGCTGTTTTTT.

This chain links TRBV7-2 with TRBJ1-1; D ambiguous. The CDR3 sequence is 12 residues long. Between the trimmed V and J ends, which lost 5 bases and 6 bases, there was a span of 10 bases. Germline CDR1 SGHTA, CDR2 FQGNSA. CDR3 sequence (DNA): TGTGCCAGCAGCCGCCTCCTCGCTGAAGCTTTCTTT. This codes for CASSRLLAEAFF.

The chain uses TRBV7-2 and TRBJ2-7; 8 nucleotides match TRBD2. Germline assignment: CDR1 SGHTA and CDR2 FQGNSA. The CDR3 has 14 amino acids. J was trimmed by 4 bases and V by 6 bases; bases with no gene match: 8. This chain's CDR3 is CASSKERERYEQYF. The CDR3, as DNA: TGTGCCAGCAGTAAAGAGCGGGAGCGTTACGAGCAGTACTTC.

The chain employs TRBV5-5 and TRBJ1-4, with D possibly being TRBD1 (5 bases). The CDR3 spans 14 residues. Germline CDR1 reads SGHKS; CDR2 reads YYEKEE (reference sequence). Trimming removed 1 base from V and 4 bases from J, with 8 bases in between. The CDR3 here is CASSLMRGNEKLFF. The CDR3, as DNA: TGTGCCAGCAGCTTGATGAGGGGTAATGAAAAACTGTTTTTT.

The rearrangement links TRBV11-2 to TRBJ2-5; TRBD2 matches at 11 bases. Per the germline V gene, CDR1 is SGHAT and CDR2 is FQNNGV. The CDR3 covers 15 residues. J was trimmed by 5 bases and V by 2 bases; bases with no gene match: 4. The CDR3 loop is CASSLYSGRAETQYF. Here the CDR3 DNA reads TGTGCCAGCAGCTTATATAGCGGGAGGGCGGAGACCCAGTACTTC.

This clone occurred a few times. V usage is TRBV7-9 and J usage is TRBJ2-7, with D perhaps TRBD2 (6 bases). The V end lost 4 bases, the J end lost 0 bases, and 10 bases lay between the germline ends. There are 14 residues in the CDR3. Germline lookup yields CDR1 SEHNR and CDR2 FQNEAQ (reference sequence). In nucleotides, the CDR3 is TGTGCCAGCAGCTCTTTCGGGGGCTCCTACGAGCAGTACTTC. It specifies CASSSFGGSYEQYF.

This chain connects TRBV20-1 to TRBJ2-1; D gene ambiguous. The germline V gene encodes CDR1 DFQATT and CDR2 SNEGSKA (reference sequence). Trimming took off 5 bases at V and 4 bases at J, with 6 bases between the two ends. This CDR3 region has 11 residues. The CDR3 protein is CSAPKYNEQFF. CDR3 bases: TGCAGTGCTCCGAAATACAATGAGCAGTTCTTC.

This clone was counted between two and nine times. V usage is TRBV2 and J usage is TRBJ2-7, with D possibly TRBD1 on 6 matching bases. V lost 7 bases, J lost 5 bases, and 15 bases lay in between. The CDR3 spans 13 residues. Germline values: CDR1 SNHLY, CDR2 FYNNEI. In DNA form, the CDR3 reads TGTGCCAGCACCCCGCAGGGGCTACACGAGCAGTACTTC. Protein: CASTPQGLHEQYF.

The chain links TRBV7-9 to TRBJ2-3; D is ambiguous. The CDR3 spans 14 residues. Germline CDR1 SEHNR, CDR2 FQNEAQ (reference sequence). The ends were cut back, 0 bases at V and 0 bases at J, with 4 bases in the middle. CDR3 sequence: CASSLAPSTDTQYF. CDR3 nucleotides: TGTGCCAGCAGCTTAGCCCCTAGCACAGATACGCAGTATTTT.

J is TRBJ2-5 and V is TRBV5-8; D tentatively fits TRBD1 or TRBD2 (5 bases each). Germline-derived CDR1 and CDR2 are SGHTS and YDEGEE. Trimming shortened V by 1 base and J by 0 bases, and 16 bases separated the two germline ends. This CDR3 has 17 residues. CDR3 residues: CASSLNLWGTNQETQYF. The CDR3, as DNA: TGTGCCAGCAGCTTGAATTTATGGGGGACCAACCAAGAGACCCAGTACTTC.

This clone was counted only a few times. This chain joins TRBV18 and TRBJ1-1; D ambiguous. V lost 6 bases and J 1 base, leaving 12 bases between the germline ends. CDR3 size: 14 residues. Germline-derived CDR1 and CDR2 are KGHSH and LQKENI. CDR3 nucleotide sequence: TGTGCCAGCTCTCTGGCGGGAGGGAACACTGAAGCTTTCTTT. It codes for CASSLAGGNTEAFF. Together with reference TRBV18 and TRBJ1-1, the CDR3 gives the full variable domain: NAGVMQNPRHLVRRRGQEARLRCSPMKGHSHVYWYRQLPEEGLKFMVYLQKENIIDESGMPKERFSAEFPKEGPSILRIQQVVRGDSAAYFCASSLAGGNTEAFFGQGTRLTVV.

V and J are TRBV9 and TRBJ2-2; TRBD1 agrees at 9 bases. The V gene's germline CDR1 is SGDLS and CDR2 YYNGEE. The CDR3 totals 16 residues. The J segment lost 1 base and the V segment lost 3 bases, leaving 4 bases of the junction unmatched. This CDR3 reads CASSATDRGNTGELFF. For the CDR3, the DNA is TGTGCCAGCAGCGCCACGGACAGGGGGAACACCGGGGAGCTGTTTTTT.

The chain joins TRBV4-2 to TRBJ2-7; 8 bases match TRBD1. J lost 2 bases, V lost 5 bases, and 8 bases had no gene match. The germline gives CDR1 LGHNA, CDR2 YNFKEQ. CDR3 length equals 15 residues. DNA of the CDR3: TGTGCCAGCAGCGAACAACCGGGACAGGCCTACGAGCAGTACTTC. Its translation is CASSEQPGQAYEQYF.

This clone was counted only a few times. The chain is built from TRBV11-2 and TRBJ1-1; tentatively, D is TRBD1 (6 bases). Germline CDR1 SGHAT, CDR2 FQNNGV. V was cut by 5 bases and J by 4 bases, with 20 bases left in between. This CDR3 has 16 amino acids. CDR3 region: CASSTRQAFMPTEAFF. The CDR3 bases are TGTGCCAGCAGCACGCGACAGGCTTTTATGCCCACTGAAGCTTTCTTT. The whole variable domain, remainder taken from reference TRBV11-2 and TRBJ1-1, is EAGVAQSPRYKIIEKRQSVAFWCNPISGHATLYWYQQILGQGPKLLIQFQNNGVVDDSQLPKDRFSAERLKGVDSTLKIQPAKLEDSAVYLCASSTRQAFMPTEAFFGQGTRLTVV.

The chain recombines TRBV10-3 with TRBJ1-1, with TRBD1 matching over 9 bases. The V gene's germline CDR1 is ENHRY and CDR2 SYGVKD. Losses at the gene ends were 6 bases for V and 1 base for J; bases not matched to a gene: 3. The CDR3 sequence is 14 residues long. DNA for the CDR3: TGTGCCATCAGAACGACAGGGGGGAACACTGAAGCTTTCTTT. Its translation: CAIRTTGGNTEAFF.

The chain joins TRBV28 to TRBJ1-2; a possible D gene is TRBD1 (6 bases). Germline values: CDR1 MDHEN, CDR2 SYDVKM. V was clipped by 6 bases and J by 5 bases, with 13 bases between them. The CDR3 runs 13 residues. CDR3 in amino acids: CASSPNRDYGYTF. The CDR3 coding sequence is TGTGCCAGCAGCCCTAACAGGGATTATGGCTACACCTTC.

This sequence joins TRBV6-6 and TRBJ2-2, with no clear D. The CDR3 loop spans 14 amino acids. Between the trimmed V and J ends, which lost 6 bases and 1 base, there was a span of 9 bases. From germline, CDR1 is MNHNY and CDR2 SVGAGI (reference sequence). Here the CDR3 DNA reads TGTGCCAGCAGCGGCGGTATGAACACCGGGGAGCTGTTTTTT. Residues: CASSGGMNTGELFF.

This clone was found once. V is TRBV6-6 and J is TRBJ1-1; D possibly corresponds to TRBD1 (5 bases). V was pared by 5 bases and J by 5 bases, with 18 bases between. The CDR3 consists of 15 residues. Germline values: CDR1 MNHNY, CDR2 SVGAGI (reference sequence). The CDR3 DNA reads TGTGCCAGCAGTAGTCGTAAAGTACAGGTTACTGAAGCTTTCTTT. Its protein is CASSSRKVQVTEAFF.

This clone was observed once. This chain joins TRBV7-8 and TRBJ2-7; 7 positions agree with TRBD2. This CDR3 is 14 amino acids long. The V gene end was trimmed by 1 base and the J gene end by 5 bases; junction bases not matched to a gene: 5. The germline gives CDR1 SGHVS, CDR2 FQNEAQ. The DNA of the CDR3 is TGTGCCAGCAGCTTAGGACTAGCAGGTGACGAGCAGTACTTC. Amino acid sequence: CASSLGLAGDEQYF.

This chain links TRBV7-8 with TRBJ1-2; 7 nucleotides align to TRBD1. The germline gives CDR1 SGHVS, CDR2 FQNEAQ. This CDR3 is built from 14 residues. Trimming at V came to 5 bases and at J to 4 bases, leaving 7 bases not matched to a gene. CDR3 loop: CASSRRDSLYGYTF. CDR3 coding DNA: TGTGCCAGCAGCAGGCGGGACAGTCTCTATGGCTACACCTTC.

This chain's CDR3 is CASSRDRVEKLFF. DNA for the CDR3: TGTGCCAGCAGTAGGGACAGGGTTGAAAAACTGTTTTTT. The J gene is TRBJ1-4, the V gene TRBV28; 9 nucleotides line up with TRBD1. Germline CDR1 MDHEN, CDR2 SYDVKM. The CDR3 totals 13 residues. The V and J ends lost 5 bases and 7 bases, in that order; junction bases with no gene match: 2.

CDR3 sequence (DNA): TGTGCCAGCAGTACCCCAGGGGGCTACACCTTC. This encodes CASSTPGGYTF. The V gene is TRBV28, the J gene TRBJ1-2; the D gene is possibly TRBD1 (5 bases). Per the germline V gene, CDR1 is MDHEN and CDR2 is SYDVKM. Trimming left V 5 bases short and J 8 bases short, with 9 bases between. This CDR3 has 11 amino acids.

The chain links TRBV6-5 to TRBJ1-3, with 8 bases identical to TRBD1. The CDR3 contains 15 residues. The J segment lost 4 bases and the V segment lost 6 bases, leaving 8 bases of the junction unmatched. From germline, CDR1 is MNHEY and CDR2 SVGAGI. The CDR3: CASSRTGDRGNTIYF. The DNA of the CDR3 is TGTGCCAGCAGCCGAACCGGGGACAGGGGAAACACCATATATTTT.

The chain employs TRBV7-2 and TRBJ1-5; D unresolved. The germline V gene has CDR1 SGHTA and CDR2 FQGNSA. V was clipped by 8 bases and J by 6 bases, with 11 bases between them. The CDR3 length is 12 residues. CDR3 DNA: TGTGCCAGCGCGGGTTTGGCTCAGCCCCAGCATTTT. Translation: CASAGLAQPQHF.

CDR3 in amino acids: CSVISAYSSYEQYF. CDR3 coding DNA: TGCAGCGTGATCAGCGCCTATAGCTCCTACGAGCAGTACTTC. This chain uses TRBV29-1 with TRBJ2-7; D remains ambiguous. Germline CDR1 and CDR2: SQVTM and ANQGSEA. The CDR3 covers 14 residues. V was shortened by 6 bases and J by 0 bases, with 15 bases between the two germline ends.

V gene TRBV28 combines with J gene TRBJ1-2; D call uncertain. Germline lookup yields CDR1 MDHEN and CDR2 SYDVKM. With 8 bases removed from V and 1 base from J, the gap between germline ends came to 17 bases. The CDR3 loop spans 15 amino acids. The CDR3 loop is CASCPSGRRNYGYTF. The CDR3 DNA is TGTGCCAGCTGCCCCTCGGGCCGACGTAACTATGGCTACACCTTC.

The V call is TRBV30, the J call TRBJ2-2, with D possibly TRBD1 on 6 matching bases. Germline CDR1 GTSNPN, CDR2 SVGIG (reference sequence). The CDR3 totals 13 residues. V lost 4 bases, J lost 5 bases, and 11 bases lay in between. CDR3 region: CAWKAQGTGELFF. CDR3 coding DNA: TGTGCCTGGAAGGCACAGGGTACCGGGGAGCTGTTTTTT.